Below, one TCR beta chain is given with its context. What it binds is not known. PCR involved 60 Vbeta and 13 Jbeta primers. Some clones are missing from TCRdb's copy, which holds only in-frame ones; the method was immunoSEQ multiplex PCR. The profile shows around 190,000 clones, approximately 86% of them singletons. The source of the sample is a study of cytomegalovirus exposure and HLA in healthy donors. Study observations and caveats: Among the most significant clusters, several appeared linked to common viral pathogens in a later analysis. In an earlier analysis, productive rearrangement rates for most beta V segments clustered near 87% or 30%. Overall, approximately 150 TCR beta chains were annotated as cytomegalovirus-associated.

Input material: PBMCs. The clonotype was recovered from a woman aged 25 to 39 in good health and CMV-seronegative.

CDR3 protein: CASSLGLHNEQFF. The CDR3 DNA reads TGTGCCAGCAGTTTGGGACTACACAATGAGCAGTTCTTC. The V gene is TRBV28, the J gene TRBJ2-1; 7 positions match TRBD2. J was trimmed by 5 bases and V by 3 bases; bases with no gene match: 1. The CDR3 is 13 residues long. Germline assignment: CDR1 MDHEN and CDR2 SYDVKM.